Reported below is one T cell receptor beta chain. What it recognizes is unknown. This sample was taken from a study of T cell responses to AZD1222 COVID-19 vaccine. Pooled samples include second doses given at about 4 or 12 weeks. Germline V gene sequence: CDR1 SGDLS, CDR2 YYNGEE. This CDR3 is built from 13 residues. Trimming took 1 base from V and 5 from J, leaving 9 bases between them. General study findings and limits: The study found vaccine-associated CD4 TCRs spanning spike, dominant at 160-218 and 743-854.

Using immunoSEQ multiplex PCR, the repertoire was profiled, and TCRdb retains in-frame clones only, with some absent. The sample contains 150,000 to 200,000 clones, under 95% of which appear only once. This receptor was taken from an adult who received the AZD1222 COVID-19 vaccine. Sequencing used peripheral blood, obtained 28 days after the second AZD1222 dose. J is TRBJ2-5 and V is TRBV9; no reliable D call. In DNA form, the CDR3 reads TGTGCCAGCAGCGTAACTATGACGGAGACCCAGTACTTC. Its protein product is CASSVTMTETQYF.